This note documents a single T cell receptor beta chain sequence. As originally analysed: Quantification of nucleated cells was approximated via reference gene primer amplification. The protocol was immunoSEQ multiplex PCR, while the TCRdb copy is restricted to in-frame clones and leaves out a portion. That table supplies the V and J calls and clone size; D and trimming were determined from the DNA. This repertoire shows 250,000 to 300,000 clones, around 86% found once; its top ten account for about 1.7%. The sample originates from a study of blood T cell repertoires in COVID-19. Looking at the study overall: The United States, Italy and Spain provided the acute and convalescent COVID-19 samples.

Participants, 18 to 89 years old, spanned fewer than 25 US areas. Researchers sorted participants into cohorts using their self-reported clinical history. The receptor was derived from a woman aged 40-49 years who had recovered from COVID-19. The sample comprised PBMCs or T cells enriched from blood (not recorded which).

Here the CDR3 DNA reads TGTGCTAGTGGTTCGGGACAGGGAAATTCACCCCTCCACTTT. Translation gives CASGSGQGNSPLHF. The genes are TRBV12-5 and TRBJ1-6, with 9 nucleotides matching TRBD1. V was clipped by 4 bases and J by 7 bases; unmatched bases: 2. There are 14 residues in the CDR3. The germline gives CDR1 LGHNT, CDR2 FRNRAP.